One sample yielded the 29 T cell receptor beta chains listed below, sequenced in a study of blood T cell repertoires in COVID-19 (dated by TCRdb to the early 2020s). Library preparation used the immunoSEQ multiplex PCR assay. The source is immuneACCESS, and TCRdb retained only in-frame sequences with V and J called. Part of the clones is not carried over; for the studies checked, unresolved V genes explain less than half of this, and the remainder is unexplained. Here the sample has approximately 290,000 clones; around 90% occur a single time. Clones ranked in the top ten supply 0.95% to 1.2% of the sample. Source material: PBMCs or T cells enriched from blood (not recorded which). The receptors come from a woman in her 30s who had recovered from COVID-19.

The J gene is TRBJ1-1, the V gene TRBV27, with D tentatively TRBD1 (6 bases). This CDR3 contains 14 residues. Germline V gene sequence: CDR1 MNHEY, CDR2 SMNVEV (reference sequence). V was pared by 6 bases and J by 4 bases, with 15 bases between. DNA for the CDR3: TGTGCCAGCAGGAACCTCGGGGGGCGCACTGAAGCTTTCTTT. Protein: CASRNLGGRTEAFF.

The J gene is TRBJ2-2, the V gene TRBV19; 7 bases match TRBD1. The CDR3 is 15 amino acids. The germline V gene has CDR1 LNHDA and CDR2 SQIVND (reference sequence). J was trimmed by 4 bases and V by 8 bases; bases with no gene match: 10. CDR3 sequence reads: CASCFSGQFTGELFF. As DNA, the CDR3 is TGTGCCAGTTGCTTCTCGGGACAGTTCACCGGGGAGCTGTTTTTT.

This sequence joins TRBV9 and TRBJ2-3; 7 bases are shared with TRBD2. The V gene end was trimmed by 0 bases and the J gene end by 5 bases; junction bases not matched to a gene: 3. The CDR3 has 14 amino acids. The V gene's germline CDR1 is SGDLS and CDR2 YYNGEE. The CDR3 bases are TGTGCCAGCAGCGTAGACGGCGGGAGAGATACGCAGTATTTT. It specifies CASSVDGGRDTQYF. The full variable domain, completed using reference TRBV9 and TRBJ2-3, is DSGVTQTPKHLITATGQRVTLRCSPRSGDLSVYWYQQSLDQGLQFLIQYYNGEERAKGNILERFSAQQFPDLHSELNLSSLELGDSALYFCASSVDGGRDTQYFGPGTRLTVL.

As to this clone: Other nucleotide sequences in the sample specify the same CDR3. V gene TRBV3-1 (or the pseudogene TRBV3-2) combines with J gene TRBJ1-2; 8 bases are shared with TRBD1. V gave up 1 base and J gave up 2 bases; unmatched junction bases: 0. Germline V lookup: CDR1 LGHDT, CDR2 YNNKEL (reference sequence). The CDR3 length is 14 residues. The CDR3 coding sequence is TGTGCCAGCAGCCAAGGGACAGGGAACTATGGCTACACCTTC. It encodes CASSQGTGNYGYTF.

This clone was seen just once. The J gene is TRBJ1-5, the V gene TRBV6-2 or TRBV6-3; 7 bases map to TRBD1. Germline lookup yields CDR1 MNHEY and CDR2 SVGEGT. The V segment lost 0 bases and the J segment 3 bases; nucleotides outside the gene matches: 11. The CDR3 is made up of 18 amino acids. The CDR3 loop is CASSYSRGQGDDNQPQHF. CDR3 nucleotide sequence: TGTGCCAGCAGTTACTCGAGGGGGCAGGGGGACGACAATCAGCCCCAGCATTTT.

The V call is TRBV29-1, the J call TRBJ2-5, with 7 bases matching TRBD2. The CDR3 has 12 residues. V was pared by 2 bases and J by 4 bases, with 1 base of the junction left unmatched. Germline loops: CDR1 SQVTM, CDR2 ANQGSEA. The CDR3 sequence: CSVELAVETQYF. The DNA of the CDR3 is TGCAGCGTTGAACTAGCGGTAGAGACCCAGTACTTC.

The chain employs TRBV6-2 or TRBV6-3 and TRBJ2-1, with 15 bases matching TRBD2. The germline V gene encodes CDR1 MNHEY and CDR2 SVGEGT. The CDR3 loop spans 18 amino acids. Trimming at V came to 5 bases and at J to 0 bases, leaving 5 bases not matched to a gene. The CDR3 coding sequence is TGTGCCAGCAGTAAGGGACTAGCGGGAGGTAGCTCCTACAATGAGCAGTTCTTC. It specifies CASSKGLAGGSSYNEQFF.

The chain carries TRBV5-4 and TRBJ2-3; D is uncertain. With 4 bases removed from V and 0 bases from J, the gap between germline ends came to 18 bases. The CDR3 extends over 17 amino acids. From germline, CDR1 is SGHNT and CDR2 YYREEE (reference sequence). The CDR3 reads CASSLAGVPFSTDTQYF. DNA of the CDR3: TGTGCCAGCAGCCTGGCCGGAGTTCCATTTAGCACAGATACGCAGTATTTT.

The V gene is TRBV2, the J gene TRBJ2-3, with TRBD2 identical over 13 bases. The length of the CDR3 is 17 residues. Trimming at V came to 3 bases and at J to 7 bases, leaving 10 bases not matched to a gene. CDR1 is SNHLY, CDR2 FYNNEI, per germline. The CDR3 nucleotides are TGTGCCAGCAGTGAGAGGACTAGCGGGAGAGGAATGAATACGCAGTATTTT. Its translation: CASSERTSGRGMNTQYF.

The CDR3 region is CASIFNSGTGVNGYTF. CDR3 coding DNA: TGTGCCAGTATCTTTAATTCCGGGACAGGGGTGAATGGCTACACCTTC. The rearrangement uses TRBV19 and TRBJ1-2, with TRBD1 identical over 10 bases. Looked up from germline, CDR1 is LNHDA and CDR2 is SQIVND (reference sequence). The CDR3 runs to 16 residues. Germline trimming cut 7 bases from V and 6 bases from J; bases unmatched to any gene: 14.

The CDR3 region has the DNA TGTGCCAGCAGCTACCTGGGCAGGAATAATGAAAAACTGTTTTTT. It codes for CASSYLGRNNEKLFF. The chain couples TRBV28 to TRBJ1-4; D call uncertain. V was shortened by 6 bases and J by 4 bases, with 15 bases between the two germline ends. There are 15 residues in the CDR3. The V gene's germline CDR1 is MDHEN and CDR2 SYDVKM.

CDR3: CASSSLGGRAGLVSYEQYF. CDR3 nucleotides: TGTGCCAGTAGTTCCCTCGGGGGGAGAGCAGGTCTCGTCTCCTACGAGCAGTACTTC. This chain uses TRBV19 with TRBJ2-7, with 7 positions matching TRBD2. The length of the CDR3 is 19 residues. The ends lost 5 bases at V and 0 bases at J; junction bases unmatched: 19. Germline V gives CDR1 LNHDA, CDR2 SQIVND (reference sequence).

The genes are TRBV24-1 and TRBJ2-3; 9 bases are a match to TRBD2. The CDR3 is 17 residues long. J was trimmed by 5 bases and V by 4 bases; bases with no gene match: 12. Germline values: CDR1 KGHDR, CDR2 SFDVKD. The DNA for the CDR3 is TGTGCCACCAGTGACCCCGGGGCTAGCGGGGTGGTAGATACGCAGTATTTT. It is translated as CATSDPGASGVVDTQYF.

The genes are TRBV5-4 and TRBJ1-1; TRBD1 matches at 7 bases. CDR3 length: 13 residues. In germline, CDR1 is SGHNT, CDR2 YYREEE (reference sequence). V shed 4 bases, J shed 6 bases, and the junction held 6 bases outside the gene matches. DNA for the CDR3: TGTGCCAGCAGCAAGACAGGGTTCGCTGAAGCTTTCTTT. Translating it yields CASSKTGFAEAFF.

V gene TRBV18 combines with J gene TRBJ2-7; D perhaps matches TRBD1 (6 bases). This CDR3 comprises 14 residues. V lost 3 bases to trimming and J lost 5 bases, with 14 bases between them. Germline values: CDR1 KGHSH, CDR2 LQKENI. The DNA for the CDR3 is TGTGCCAGCTCACCCGGGACACTAAGGGACGAGCAGTACTTC. This sequence encodes CASSPGTLRDEQYF.

This clone has more than one count but fewer than ten. The chain is built from TRBV4-3 and TRBJ1-1, with TRBD1 identical over 9 bases. Germline values: CDR1 LGHNA, CDR2 YSLEER. With 0 bases clipped from V and 7 bases from J, the junction kept 6 bases outside the gene matches. The CDR3 totals 15 residues. CDR3 DNA sequence: TGCGCCAGCAGCCAAGATGTAACAGGGGGCAGTGAAGCTTTCTTT. Translating gives CASSQDVTGGSEAFF.

This clone came up once. The V gene is TRBV7-9, the J gene TRBJ2-5, with D unclear. The germline gives CDR1 SEHNR, CDR2 FQNEAQ (reference sequence). This CDR3 region has 14 residues. V was cut by 5 bases and J by 2 bases, with 12 bases left in between. The CDR3 region has the DNA TGTGCCAGCAGCGACCGACACTTTCAAGAGACCCAGTACTTC. It is translated as CASSDRHFQETQYF.

This clone occurred once. The gene calls are TRBV3-1 (or the pseudogene TRBV3-2) and TRBJ1-3; D not certain. V gave up 0 bases and J gave up 0 bases, with 6 bases separating them. CDR3 length equals 15 residues. Germline V gene sequence: CDR1 LGHDT, CDR2 YNNKEL (reference sequence). The DNA of the CDR3 is TGTGCCAGCAGCCAAGATTCCGGCTCTGGAAACACCATATATTTT. Protein: CASSQDSGSGNTIYF.

The chain uses TRBV4-1 and TRBJ2-1; 7 bases are a match to TRBD2. This CDR3 has 17 residues. The J segment lost 0 bases and the V segment lost 0 bases, leaving 5 bases of the junction unmatched. Per the germline V gene, CDR1 is MGHRA and CDR2 is YSYEKL. CDR3 loop: CASSQDPGGSSYNEQFF. CDR3 sequence (DNA): TGCGCCAGCAGCCAAGATCCGGGCGGGAGCTCCTACAATGAGCAGTTCTTC.

This sequence joins TRBV20-1 and TRBJ2-1, with 9 positions matching TRBD2. CDR1 is DFQATT and CDR2 is SNEGSKA in the germline V gene (reference sequence). Germline trimming cut 3 bases from V and 0 bases from J; bases unmatched to any gene: 6. This CDR3 has 16 residues. The CDR3 coding sequence is TGCAGTGCTAGTCCGACTAGCGGTAGCTCCTACAATGAGCAGTTCTTC. This encodes CSASPTSGSSYNEQFF.

This clone was picked up one time. The chain has TRBV9 and TRBJ1-1; D is uncertain. This CDR3 contains 15 residues. The V and J ends lost 1 base and 1 base respectively, with 11 bases between them. In germline, CDR1 is SGDLS, CDR2 YYNGEE. The CDR3 is CASSVTSQANTEAFF. CDR3 nucleotides: TGTGCCAGCAGCGTAACCTCCCAAGCGAACACTGAAGCTTTCTTT.

CDR3 sequence: CASSLQGGYYGYTF. CDR3 nucleotides: TGTGCCAGCAGCCTACAGGGGGGCTACTATGGCTACACCTTC. The chain has TRBV6-5 and TRBJ1-2, with 8 bases fitting TRBD1. The CDR3 contains 14 residues. From germline, CDR1 is MNHEY and CDR2 SVGAGI. J was trimmed by 3 bases and V by 6 bases; bases with no gene match: 6.

The chain carries TRBV28 and TRBJ2-7, with D maybe TRBD1 (6 bases). The length of the CDR3 is 14 residues. Germline CDR1 reads MDHEN; CDR2 reads SYDVKM. Trimming removed 6 bases from V and 2 bases from J, with 14 bases in between. CDR3 coding DNA: TGTGCCAGCAGGACAGGTACCCCTCCCTACGAGCAGTACTTC. Translating it yields CASRTGTPPYEQYF.

The rearrangement uses TRBV3-1 (or the pseudogene TRBV3-2) and TRBJ2-1, with 8 nucleotides matching TRBD2. Germline-derived CDR1 and CDR2 are LGHDT and YNNKEL (reference sequence). Germline trimming cut 0 bases from V and 4 bases from J; bases unmatched to any gene: 5. The CDR3 has 16 amino acids. The CDR3: CASSQEREERYNEQFF. CDR3 DNA: TGTGCCAGCAGCCAAGAGCGGGAGGAAAGGTACAATGAGCAGTTCTTC.

The chain employs TRBV7-2 and TRBJ2-7, with D tentatively TRBD2 (6 bases). Germline assignment: CDR1 SGHTA and CDR2 FQGNSA. V lost 4 bases, J lost 4 bases, and 8 bases lay in between. The CDR3 has 12 amino acids. This chain's CDR3 is CASSSEGYEQYF. CDR3 bases: TGTGCCAGCAGCTCGGAGGGTTACGAGCAGTACTTC.

The chain joins TRBV7-9 to TRBJ2-1; D not certain. Trimming removed 4 bases at V and 5 bases at J, with 6 bases between. The germline V gene has CDR1 SEHNR and CDR2 FQNEAQ (reference sequence). This CDR3 is built from 12 residues. The DNA of the CDR3 is TGTGCCAGCAGCTCCTTAGACAATGAGCAGTTCTTC. Translating gives CASSSLDNEQFF.

CDR3 sequence: CASSPPGLNQPQHF. In DNA form, the CDR3 reads TGTGCCAGCAGCCCCCCCGGACTCAATCAGCCCCAGCATTTT. The chain employs TRBV7-9 and TRBJ1-5; D is unclear. Trimming removed 5 bases from V and 3 bases from J, with 11 bases in between. CDR3 length: 14 amino acids. Germline CDR1 and CDR2: SEHNR and FQNEAQ (reference sequence).

The chain uses TRBV2 and TRBJ1-3; D possibly corresponds to TRBD1 (5 bases). V lost 6 bases, J lost 3 bases, and 12 bases lay in between. The germline V gene has CDR1 SNHLY and CDR2 FYNNEI. CDR3 length: 14 amino acids. CDR3 nucleotides: TGTGCCAGCAGGGAGGGGCGAATTGGAAACACCATATATTTT. This codes for CASREGRIGNTIYF.

CDR3 amino acids: CASSKRDRGDTGELFF. For the CDR3, the DNA is TGTGCCAGCAGTAAACGAGACAGGGGGGATACCGGGGAGCTGTTTTTT. The V and J genes are TRBV28 and TRBJ2-2, with TRBD1 matching 9 bases. This CDR3 region has 16 residues. The V and J ends lost 5 bases and 5 bases, in that order; junction bases with no gene match: 9. Germline V gene sequence: CDR1 MDHEN, CDR2 SYDVKM.